Included here is one T cell receptor beta chain sequence, with context. This clonotype showed up just a few times. Its target antigen remains unknown. Base-call qualities are not available, and no considerably larger clone is one nucleotide away. This sample stems from a study of blood T cells in healthy people across ages (dated by TCRdb to between 2015 and 2017). Regarding the complete study: In model experiments, template switching captured roughly one uniquely barcoded TCR beta cDNA molecule for every two T cells. To avoid experimental bias, donors of different ages were distributed randomly across sequencing lanes. Donors were grouped into four age groups: young (average approximately 15 years), middle-aged (about 38), aged (about 60) and long-lived (just over 80). Age-related changes in TCR beta repertoire diversity were measured in the study by deep sequencing normalized with unique cDNA molecular identifiers. Two additional independent replicas of 1 million unique cDNA reads from the same blood draw were analyzed for two donors (one aged 18 to 29 and one aged 80 or older).

To prepare the library, 5' RACE was applied. The sequencing machine was an Illumina HiSeq 2500. A second PCR of roughly 7 to 11 cycles was run with a J-beta primer mix and a sample-barcoded 5' primer. Each TCR beta cDNA molecule received a unique molecular identifier from a template-switch 5' adaptor carrying 12 random nucleotides. Each sample yielded at least 3 million CDR3-containing paired-end reads. The Mint cDNA synthesis kit, primed by a TRBC-specific oligonucleotide, was used to synthesize first-strand cDNA from all RNA. After uracil-DNA glycosylase treatment, a first 18-cycle PCR used universal primers M1SS and BC2_uni_R on all cDNA. The study's own analysis went as follows. For normalization, 1 million high-quality reads were randomly selected from each sample, with every read carrying a distinct molecular identifier. Instead of being binned into consensus sequences, reads with shared molecular identifiers were discarded. MiTCR, run with a Q25 quality threshold and the strictest error-elimination algorithm, handled CDR3 identification, clonotype clustering and error correction. A nonparametric unseen species model with Euler transformation was used to estimate a lower bound on total TCR beta diversity. The public reads were quality trimmed at Q25 with fastp and then assembled into clones with MiXCR by TCRdb, keeping productive beta chains. Duplicate CDR3 protein sequences are folded into a single record with the most common DNA and genes. The V and J calls follow TCRdb's processing rather than the paper's. In all, the sample holds about 680,000 distinct CDR3 sequences, and 45% to 50% of those were seen once. 30% to 35% of the sample is taken by the ten largest.

The donors were roughly 40 Caucasian individuals from Russia, aged roughly 6 to 95 years, who were systemically healthy. Each donor gave approximately 9.4 milliliters of peripheral blood, drawn into EDTA-treated Vacutainer tubes. Ficoll-Paque density-gradient centrifugation was used to isolate PBMCs, with at least 7 million per sample. Total RNA, at least 6 micrograms per sample, was extracted from PBMCs with Trizol reagent. Naive CD45RAhigh/CD27high T cell percentages were measured by flow cytometry on a PBMC aliquot from every donor. Trimming removed 4 bases from V and 1 base from J; the gene matches leave 6 bases unexplained. CDR1 and CDR2 are drawn from the germline V gene: SQVTM, ANQGSEA. From the cysteine through the phenylalanine, the CDR3 covers 15 amino acids. Here the CDR3 DNA is all that survives: 45 bases in frame from base 1. Points the paper makes about the study in general: The percentage of naive T cells measured by flow cytometry correlated strongly with observed TCR beta diversity. Total diversity estimates from one million sequenced T cells were considered lower bounds and underestimates. Observed TCR beta diversity per million T cells fell roughly linearly with age, and a significant reduction was already apparent by age around 40. Since profiling was done on bulk unsorted PBMCs, naive and antigen-experienced compartments could not be conclusively compared. The long-lived group showed more naive CD4+ T cells, fewer expanded clones and increased TCR diversity than the aged group, suggesting age selection. Because donor CMV infection status was unknown, age-related changes in expanded clonotypes were potentially confounded.

The rearrangement joined TRBV29-1 to TRBJ2-3; the central 9 bases match TRBD2. The receptor comes from an older woman in good health. The specimen was blood. The CDR3 amino acid sequence is: CSVGFSGSGTDTQYF. The nucleotide sequence reads TGCAGCGTTGGGTTTAGCGGGAGTGGCACAGATACGCAGTATTTT.